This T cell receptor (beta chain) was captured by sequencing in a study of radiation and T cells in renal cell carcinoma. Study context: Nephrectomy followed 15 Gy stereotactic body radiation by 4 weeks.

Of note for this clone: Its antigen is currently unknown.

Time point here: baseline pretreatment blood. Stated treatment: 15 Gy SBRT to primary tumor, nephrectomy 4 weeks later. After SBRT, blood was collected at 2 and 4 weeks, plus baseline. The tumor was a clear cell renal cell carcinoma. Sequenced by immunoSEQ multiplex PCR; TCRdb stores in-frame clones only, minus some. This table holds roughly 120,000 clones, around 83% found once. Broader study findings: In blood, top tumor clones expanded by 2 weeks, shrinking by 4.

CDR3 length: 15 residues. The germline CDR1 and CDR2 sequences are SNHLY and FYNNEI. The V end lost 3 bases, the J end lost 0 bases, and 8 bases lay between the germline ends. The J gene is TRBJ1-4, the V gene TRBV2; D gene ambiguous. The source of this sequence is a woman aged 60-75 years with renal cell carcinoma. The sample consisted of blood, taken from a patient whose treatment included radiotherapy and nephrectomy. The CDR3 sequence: CASSDPPATNEKLFF. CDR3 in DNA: TGTGCCAGCAGTGACCCACCAGCAACTAATGAAAAACTGTTTTTT.